The entry below gives a single T cell receptor beta chain sequence along with its context. Its specificity is not known. Clones were sequenced by immunoSEQ multiplex PCR, and TCRdb holds only the in-frame ones, with some missing. The table shows tens of thousands of clones, with around 84% occurring only once. This entry is derived from a study of OX40 agonist ivuxolimab in advanced cancers. Study at large: Under the entry rules, prior anti-PD-1, anti-PD-L1 or anti-CTLA-4 therapy was allowed, and less than 50% had some. Study-level results: Expanded clones were, on average, more numerous in CD8+ T cells than in CD4+. The study did not work out the antigen specificity of the expanded peripheral T cells. The study found among the lowest clonal expansion in partial responders at 0.1-3.0 mg/kg.

The CDR3 is 16 residues long. V was cut by 2 bases and J by 7 bases, with 15 bases left in between. The germline CDR1 and CDR2 sequences are PRHDT and FYEKMQ (reference sequence). The V gene is TRBV13, the J gene TRBJ1-6; the D is unclear. The sample was CD4+ or CD8+ T cells sorted from blood, taken in a trial of the OX40 agonist ivuxolimab. This sequence originates from an adult with an advanced solid tumor such as melanoma, head and neck, liver or kidney cancer. The CDR3 is CASSLLGSPENSPLHF. Here the CDR3 DNA reads TGTGCCAGCAGCTTATTGGGTTCCCCCGAGAATTCACCCCTCCACTTT.